This T cell receptor (beta chain) was captured in a study of CD8+ T cells in alopecia areata. Study overall: Twice daily, treated patients received 5 to 10 mg of oral tofacitinib.

The CDR3 consists of 12 residues. Extraction of RNA preceded its reverse transcription into cDNA, which served as the sequencing template. The assay was immunoSEQ multiplex PCR, and TCRdb's table has in-frame clones only and misses some. Altogether some 170,000 clones are present, more than 60% being singletons, with the ten largest covering roughly 1.7%. This rearrangement joins TRBV1 to TRBJ2-3; the D call of TRBD2 is as the table states it, not checked on the DNA. TRBV1 is a listed pseudogene. The receptor was derived from a human donor with alopecia areata. The source was CD4+ T cells sorted from blood, collected at week 0. The CDR3 region has the DNA TGCACCAGCAGCCCCGGCACAGATACGCAGTATTTT. It translates to CTSSPGTDTQYF.